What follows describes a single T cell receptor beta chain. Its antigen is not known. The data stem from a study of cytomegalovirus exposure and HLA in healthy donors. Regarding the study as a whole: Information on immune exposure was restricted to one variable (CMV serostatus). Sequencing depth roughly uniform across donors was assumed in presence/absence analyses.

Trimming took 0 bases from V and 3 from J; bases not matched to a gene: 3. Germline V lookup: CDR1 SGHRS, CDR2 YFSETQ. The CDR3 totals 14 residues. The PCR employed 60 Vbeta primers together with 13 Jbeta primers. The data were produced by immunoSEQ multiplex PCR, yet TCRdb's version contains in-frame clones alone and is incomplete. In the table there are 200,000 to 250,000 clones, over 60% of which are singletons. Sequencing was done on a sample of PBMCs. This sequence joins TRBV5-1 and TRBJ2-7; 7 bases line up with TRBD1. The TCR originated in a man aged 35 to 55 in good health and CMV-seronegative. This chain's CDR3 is CASSLGTGGYEQYF. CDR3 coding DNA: TGCGCCAGCAGCTTGGGGACAGGAGGCTACGAGCAGTACTTC.